This entry lists 18 T cell receptor beta chains sequenced from one sample in a study of tumor and adjacent non-tumor tissue in lung cancer. The library came from three nested PCR rounds adapted from ARM-PCR protocols. TCRdb used MiXCR to reprocess the multiplex PCR reads, holding one entry per CDR3 protein. This sample yields 100,000 to 150,000 distinct CDR3 sequences, of which about 66% are seen a single time; roughly 12% belongs to the top ten. The template was RNA from unsorted bulk tissue. Sample: lung tumor tissue. The receptors were gathered from a man aged 30-40 years with non-small cell lung cancer.

This clonotype was recorded a few times. The final CDR3 position lacks the conserved phenylalanine or tryptophan, pointing to a likely read error. The chain recombines TRBV29-1 with TRBJ1-3, with D perhaps matching TRBD1 (5 bases). The CDR3 sequence is 13 residues long. CDR1 and CDR2 (germline): SQVTM, ANQGSEA. CDR3 sequence (DNA): TGCAGCGTTCAGACAGCCTCTGGAAACATCATATATCTT. It is translated as CSVQTASGNIIYL.

This clonotype was recorded at least ten times. The chain carries TRBV20-1 and TRBJ2-1; TRBD2 matches 7 bases. J lost 4 bases, V lost 1 base, and 4 bases had no gene match. The germline V gene encodes CDR1 DFQATT and CDR2 SNEGSKA (reference sequence). The CDR3 extends over 14 amino acids. DNA for the CDR3: TGCAGTGCTAGAGCTAGCGGACCATACAATGAGCAGTTCTTC. Residues: CSARASGPYNEQFF.

As regards this clonotype: A much bigger clone sits one base away, suggesting this may be a read error. V gene TRBV6-1 combines with J gene TRBJ2-7; D perhaps matches TRBD1 (6 bases). Deletions cut 5 bases from V and 6 bases from J, with 14 bases between. Germline-derived CDR1 and CDR2 are MNHNS and SASEGT. This CDR3 has 13 residues. This chain's CDR3 is CASSNTGTIEQYF. CDR3 in DNA: TGTGCCAGCAGTAATACAGGGACCATCGAGCAGTACTTC.

In this sample, this clonotype turned up a few times. A read error is possible here, since a much larger clone lies one base away. The chain recombines TRBV20-1 with TRBJ2-1, with D tentatively TRBD2 (6 bases). The CDR3 extends over 13 amino acids. The germline gives CDR1 DFQATT, CDR2 SNEGSKA (reference sequence). For the CDR3, the DNA is TGCAATGCTCCCCCCTGGGGGGACAATGAGCAGTTCTTC. Translation gives CNAPPWGDNEQFF.

V and J are TRBV10-1 and TRBJ2-7; 9 bases are a match to TRBD1. Germline V gives CDR1 WNHNN, CDR2 SYGVQD (reference sequence). The V gene end was trimmed by 10 bases and the J gene end by 4 bases; junction bases not matched to a gene: 20. This CDR3 region has 17 residues. This CDR3 reads CANNGPNSGTGTYEQYF. The CDR3 nucleotides are TGCGCCAACAATGGACCTAATTCCGGGACAGGGACTTACGAGCAGTACTTC.

A remark on this clonotype: One end of the junction varies from germline; a read error may be responsible. J is TRBJ2-3 and V is TRBV7-3; TRBD2 matches at 15 bases. The CDR3 is 14 amino acids. Germline assignment: CDR1 SGHTA and CDR2 FQGTGA. The CDR3 region has the DNA TGTCCCAGCAGCTTCGGACTAGCGGGAGGGCCGGGGTATTTT. This translates into CPSSFGLAGGPGYF.

In this sample, this clonotype turned up many times. The CDR3 reads CASTGRVGTGELFF. The CDR3 nucleotides read TGTGCCAGCACCGGGAGGGTGGGCACCGGGGAGCTGTTTTTT. The V call is TRBV6-1, the J call TRBJ2-2; TRBD2 aligns across 8 bases. The CDR3 consists of 14 residues. V dropped 7 bases and J dropped 4; count of bases not matched to a gene: 5. In germline, CDR1 is MNHNS, CDR2 SASEGT.

With respect to this clonotype: Being one base from a much bigger clone, this may be a read error. V usage is TRBV6-1 and J usage is TRBJ1-3; D uncertain. Trimming cost V 5 bases and J 0 bases, with 11 bases left between them. The CDR3 covers 15 residues. From germline, CDR1 is MNHNS and CDR2 SASEGT. The CDR3 DNA reads as TGTGCCAGCAGTAAATTAGCTATCTCTGGAAACACCATATATTTT. Its translation: CASSKLAISGNTIYF.

Notes on this clonotype: A read error is possible here, since a much larger clone lies one base away. The CDR3 region has the DNA TGTGCCAGCAGCCAAGGGGCCGGGGGTGGTGAAAGACTGTTTTTT. It translates to CASSQGAGGGERLFF. This chain joins TRBV4-2 and TRBJ1-4, with D perhaps TRBD1 (5 bases). CDR1 LGHNA and CDR2 YNFKEQ come from the germline V gene. The CDR3 length is 15 residues.

There are a few counts of this clonotype. The gene calls are TRBV28 and TRBJ1-1; possible D gene TRBD1, 6 bases. CDR1 is MDHEN and CDR2 is SYDVKM in the germline V gene. Trimming shortened V by 6 bases and J by 3 bases, and 14 bases separated the two germline ends. CDR3 length equals 14 residues. The CDR3 DNA sequence: TGTGCCAGCAGCAAGGGGGGGTCGGACACTGAAGCTTTCTTT. This encodes CASSKGGSDTEAFF.

The sample holds one count of this clonotype. V usage is TRBV5-6 and J usage is TRBJ2-7; D might be TRBD2 (5 bases). V lost 4 bases and J 7 bases, leaving 18 bases between the germline ends. This CDR3 region has 14 residues. The germline V gene has CDR1 SGHDT and CDR2 YYEEEE. The CDR3 here is CASSMTWGAWEQYF. The CDR3 DNA sequence: TGTGCCAGCAGCATGACATGGGGAGCGTGGGAGCAGTACTTC.

Notes on this clonotype: Possible read error: a much larger clone is one base away. The V and J genes are TRBV24-1 and TRBJ2-7; a possible D gene is TRBD2 (6 bases). The CDR3 has 14 residues. V lost 7 bases to trimming and J lost 6 bases, with 18 bases between them. Germline assignment: CDR1 KGHDR and CDR2 SFDVKD. The CDR3 coding sequence is TGTGCCACCAGATCCACCCCGGAGGGCGTCGAGCAGTACTTC. Its translation is CATRSTPEGVEQYF.

This clonotype has more than one count but fewer than ten. The rearrangement links TRBV5-1 to TRBJ2-1; 13 nucleotides match TRBD2. Germline assignment: CDR1 SGHRS and CDR2 YFSETQ. This CDR3 has 15 residues. After removal of 5 bases from V and 10 bases from J, the junction contained 9 bases not matched to a gene. The chain's CDR3 is CASRIGLAGAGEQFF. As DNA, the CDR3 is TGCGCCAGCAGGATCGGACTAGCGGGAGCGGGGGAGCAGTTCTTC.

This chain links TRBV5-4 with TRBJ2-2; weak D call: TRBD2 (6 bases). V dropped 6 bases and J dropped 5 bases, with 17 bases sitting between them. The CDR3 totals 15 residues. Germline V gene sequence: CDR1 SGHNT, CDR2 YYREEE (reference sequence). As DNA, the CDR3 is TGTGCCAGCACCACGGGAATCCGGGAGACCGGGGAGCTGTTTTTT. Its translation: CASTTGIRETGELFF.

On this clonotype: One end of the junction fails to match germline, which may point to a read error. This chain links TRBV11-2 with TRBJ2-1, with 16 bases matching TRBD2. CDR3 length: 16 residues. CDR1 is SGHAT, CDR2 FQNNGV, per germline. In nucleotides, the CDR3 is TGTACCAGCAGCAACACGGGGACTAGCGGGAGGGATGAGCACTTCTTC. Translation gives CTSSNTGTSGRDEHFF.

In regard to this clonotype: One end of the junction is discordant with germline, which a read error may explain. This chain joins TRBV6-2 or TRBV6-3 and TRBJ2-2; D may be TRBD1 or TRBD2 (5 bases each). The CDR3 is made up of 17 amino acids. Germline CDR1 and CDR2: MNHEY and SVGEGT. The CDR3 loop is CAISYRLGDPGTGELFF. CDR3 DNA sequence: TGTGCCATCAGTTACCGTCTAGGGGATCCGGGTACCGGGGAGTTGTTTTTT.

This clonotype showed up just once. V usage is TRBV11-2 and J usage is TRBJ2-1; D might be TRBD2 (5 bases). Germline V gene lookup returns CDR1 SGHAT and CDR2 FQNNGV. The length of the CDR3 is 15 residues. Trimming stripped 7 bases from V and 7 bases from J, with 20 bases between. Here the CDR3 reads CASNLIARGNNEQFF. Here the CDR3 DNA reads TGTGCCAGCAACCTTATTGCGAGAGGGAATAATGAGCAGTTCTTC.

Regarding this clonotype: A much bigger clone sits one base away, suggesting this may be a read error. The rearrangement links TRBV5-1 to TRBJ1-6; a possible D gene is TRBD1 (6 bases). The CDR3 spans 16 residues. The V gene's germline CDR1 is SGHRS and CDR2 YFSETQ. The CDR3: CASSPGESETVSPLYF. The CDR3 bases are TGCGCCAGCAGCCCAGGGGAATCGGAGACAGTTTCACCCCTCTACTTT.